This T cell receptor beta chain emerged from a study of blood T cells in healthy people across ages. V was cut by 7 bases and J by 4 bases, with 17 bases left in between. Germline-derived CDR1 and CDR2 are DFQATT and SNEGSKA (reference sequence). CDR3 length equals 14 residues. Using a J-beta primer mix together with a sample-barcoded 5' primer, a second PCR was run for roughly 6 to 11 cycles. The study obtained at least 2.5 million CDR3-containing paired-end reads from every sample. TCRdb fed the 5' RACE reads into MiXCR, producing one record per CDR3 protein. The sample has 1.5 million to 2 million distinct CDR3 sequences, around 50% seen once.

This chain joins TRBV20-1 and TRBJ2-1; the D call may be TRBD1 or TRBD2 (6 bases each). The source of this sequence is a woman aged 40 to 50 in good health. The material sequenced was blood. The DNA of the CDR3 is TGCAGTGGGTATACGCAAGGGGGGTACAATGAGCAGTTCTTC. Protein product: CSGYTQGGYNEQFF.